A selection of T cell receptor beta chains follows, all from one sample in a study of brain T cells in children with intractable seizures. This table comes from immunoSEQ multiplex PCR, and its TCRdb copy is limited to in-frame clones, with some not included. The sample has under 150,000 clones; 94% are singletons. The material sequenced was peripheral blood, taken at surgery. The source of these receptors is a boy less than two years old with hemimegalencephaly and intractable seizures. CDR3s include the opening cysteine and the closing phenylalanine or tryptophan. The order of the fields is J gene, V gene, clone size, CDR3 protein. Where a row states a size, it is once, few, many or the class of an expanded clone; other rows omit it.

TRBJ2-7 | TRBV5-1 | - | CASSPNPVGHEQYF
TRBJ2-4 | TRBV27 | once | CASSLMGAKNIQYF
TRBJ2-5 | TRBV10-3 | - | CAISDGRETQYF
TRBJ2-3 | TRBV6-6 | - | CASSYPGGSTDTQYF
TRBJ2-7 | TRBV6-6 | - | CASSVREEHYEQYF
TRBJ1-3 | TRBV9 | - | CASSVEHSGNTIYF
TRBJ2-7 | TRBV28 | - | CASSLFLGGSGSYEQYF
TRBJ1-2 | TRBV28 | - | CASSNRVDYGYTF
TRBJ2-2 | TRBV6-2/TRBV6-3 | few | CASSFAGTGELFF
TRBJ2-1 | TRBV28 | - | CASTMGTGVYNEQFF
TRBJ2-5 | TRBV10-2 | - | CASSFGVRETQYF
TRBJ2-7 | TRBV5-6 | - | CASSPGAGVDWQRGQEQYF
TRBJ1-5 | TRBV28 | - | CASSLTPAGVGNQPQHF
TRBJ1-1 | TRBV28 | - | CASSLLEGNTEAFF
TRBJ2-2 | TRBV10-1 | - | CASRASGNTGELFF
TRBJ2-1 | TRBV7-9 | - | CASSSTRPGGEQFF
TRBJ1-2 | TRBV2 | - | CASVKVGSDYGYTF
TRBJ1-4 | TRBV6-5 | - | CASRGAANEKLFF
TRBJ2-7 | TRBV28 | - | CASSLRDYEQYF
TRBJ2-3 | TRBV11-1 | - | CASSLAGGAQYF
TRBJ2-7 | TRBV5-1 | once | CASSLSGGANYEQYF
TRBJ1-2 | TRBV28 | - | CASSSPPFGYTF
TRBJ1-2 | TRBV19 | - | CASISQTGSFLGYTF
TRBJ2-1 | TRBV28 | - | CASSLRETDNEQFF
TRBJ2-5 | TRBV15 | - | CATSRDRGSQETQYF
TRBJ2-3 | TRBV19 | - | CASSARESLTDTQYF
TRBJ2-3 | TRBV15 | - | CATSLLGGLADTQYF
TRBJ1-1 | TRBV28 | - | CASSLRGTEAFF
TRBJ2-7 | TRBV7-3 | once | CASSLGGQREQYF
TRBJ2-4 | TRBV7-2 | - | CASSPAGLALQKYF
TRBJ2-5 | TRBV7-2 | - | CASSPAGQREHQETQYF
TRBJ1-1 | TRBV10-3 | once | CAISEWQLERMNTEAFF
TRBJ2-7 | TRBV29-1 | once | CSVAGVRDTLHEQYF
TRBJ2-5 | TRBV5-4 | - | CASSSRQGSGETQYF